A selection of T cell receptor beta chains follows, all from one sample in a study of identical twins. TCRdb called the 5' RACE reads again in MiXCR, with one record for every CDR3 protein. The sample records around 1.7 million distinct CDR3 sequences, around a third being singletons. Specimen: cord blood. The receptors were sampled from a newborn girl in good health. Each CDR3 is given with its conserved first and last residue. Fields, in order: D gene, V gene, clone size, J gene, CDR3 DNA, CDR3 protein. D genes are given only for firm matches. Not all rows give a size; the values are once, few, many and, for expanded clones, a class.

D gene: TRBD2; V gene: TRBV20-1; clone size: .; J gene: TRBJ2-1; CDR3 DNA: TGCAGTGCTAGAGGGACTAGCGGGAGGAGTTGGAATGAGCAGTTCTTC; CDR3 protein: CSARGTSGRSWNEQFF
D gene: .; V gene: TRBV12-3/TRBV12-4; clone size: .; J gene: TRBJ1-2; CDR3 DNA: TGTGCCAGCAGCTCTCAGGGGCGATATGGCTACACCTTC; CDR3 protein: CASSSQGRYGYTF
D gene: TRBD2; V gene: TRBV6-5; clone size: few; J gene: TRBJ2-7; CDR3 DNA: TGTGCCAGCAGCCGTGGGACTAGCGGGAGTGTCCACGAGCAGTACTTC; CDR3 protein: CASSRGTSGSVHEQYF
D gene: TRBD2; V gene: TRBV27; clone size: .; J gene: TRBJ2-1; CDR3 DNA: TGTGCCAGCAGTTCTCTAGCGGGAGGGGTCGATGAGCAGTTCTTC; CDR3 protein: CASSSLAGGVDEQFF
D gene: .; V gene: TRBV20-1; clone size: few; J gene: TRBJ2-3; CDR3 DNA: TGCAGTGCTTGGCGGGACATGGATACAGATACGCAGTATTTT; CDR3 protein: CSAWRDMDTDTQYF
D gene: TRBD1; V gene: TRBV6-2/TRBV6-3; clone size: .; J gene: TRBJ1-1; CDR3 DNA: TGTGCCAGCAGTTACAGGCAGGGGGCGAGTGGTTACACTGAAGCTTTCTTT; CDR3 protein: CASSYRQGASGYTEAFF
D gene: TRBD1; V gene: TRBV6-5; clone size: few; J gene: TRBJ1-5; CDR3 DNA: TGTGCCAGCAGTTCGACCGGGACAGGGGCCCGCAATCAGCCCCAGCATTTT; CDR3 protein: CASSSTGTGARNQPQHF
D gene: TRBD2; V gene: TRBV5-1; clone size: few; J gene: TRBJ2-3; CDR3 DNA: TGCGCCAGCAGGGGTAGCGGGAGCCCAGATACGCAGTATTTT; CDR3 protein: CASRGSGSPDTQYF
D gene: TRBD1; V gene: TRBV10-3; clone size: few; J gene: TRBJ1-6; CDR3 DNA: TGTGCCATCAGGGGACAGGGCCCTAATTCACCCCTCCACTTT; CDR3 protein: CAIRGQGPNSPLHF
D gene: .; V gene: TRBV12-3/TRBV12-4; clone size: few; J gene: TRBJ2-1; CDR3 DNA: TGTGCCAGCAGTTTGGCGGAGCAGTTCTTC; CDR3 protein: CASSLAEQFF
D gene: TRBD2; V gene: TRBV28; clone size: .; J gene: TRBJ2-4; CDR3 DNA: TGTGCCAGCAAGGGTCTAGCGGGACGTGGGGGGACCAAAAACATTCAGTACTTC; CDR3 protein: CASKGLAGRGGTKNIQYF
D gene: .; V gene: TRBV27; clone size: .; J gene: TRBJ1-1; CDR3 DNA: TGTGCCAGCAGCACCTCATTAAGGGGGGGGACTGAAGCTTTCTTT; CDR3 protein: CASSTSLRGGTEAFF
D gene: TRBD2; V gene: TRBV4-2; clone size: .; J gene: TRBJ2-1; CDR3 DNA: TGTGCCAGCAGCCAAGGTCTCCCCGGGACTAGCGGGAGTGACGAGCAGTTCTTC; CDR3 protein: CASSQGLPGTSGSDEQFF
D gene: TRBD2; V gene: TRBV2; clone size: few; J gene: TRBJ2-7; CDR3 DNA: TGTGCCAGCATCGGACTAGCGGGGTACGAGCAGTACTTC; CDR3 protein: CASIGLAGYEQYF
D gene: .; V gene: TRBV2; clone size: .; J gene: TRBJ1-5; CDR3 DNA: TGTGCCAGCAGTCCTAATCCCAATCAGCTCCAGCATTTT; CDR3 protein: CASSPNPNQLQHF
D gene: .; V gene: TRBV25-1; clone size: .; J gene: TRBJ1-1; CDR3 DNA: TGTGCCGGCATTATGGGCGGGGACGCTTTCTTT; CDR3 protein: CAGIMGGDAFF
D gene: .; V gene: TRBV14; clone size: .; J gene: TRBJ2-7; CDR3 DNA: TGTGCCAGCAGCCTAAACGCGGTGGGGTACTCCTACGAGCAGTACTTC; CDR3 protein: CASSLNAVGYSYEQYF
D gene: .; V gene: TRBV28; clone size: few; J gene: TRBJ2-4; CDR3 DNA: TGTGCCAGCTCCCGAGGGCCGAGGGTGTTAGCCAAAAACATTCAGTACTTC; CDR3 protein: CASSRGPRVLAKNIQYF
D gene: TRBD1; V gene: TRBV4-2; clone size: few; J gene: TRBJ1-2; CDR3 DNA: TGTGCCAGCAGCCAAGATCGGGACAGGGGGCGCAGCTATGGCTACACCTTC; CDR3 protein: CASSQDRDRGRSYGYTF
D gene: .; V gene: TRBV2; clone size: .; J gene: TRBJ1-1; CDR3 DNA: TGTGCCAGCAGTGGGTCAACAGGGATGAACACTGAAGCTTTCTTT; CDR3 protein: CASSGSTGMNTEAFF
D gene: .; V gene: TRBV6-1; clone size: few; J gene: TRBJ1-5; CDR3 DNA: TGTGCCAGCAGACAGGGAAGTCAGCCCCAGCATTTT; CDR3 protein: CASRQGSQPQHF
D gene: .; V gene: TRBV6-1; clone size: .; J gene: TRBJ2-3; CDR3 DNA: TGTGCCAGCAGCGCCGTCAGTCAGTCCACCGATACGCAGTATTTT; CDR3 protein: CASSAVSQSTDTQYF
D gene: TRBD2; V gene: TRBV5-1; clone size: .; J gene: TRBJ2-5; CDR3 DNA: TGCGCCAGCAGCTACCGGACTAGCGACCAAGAGACCCAGTACTTC; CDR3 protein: CASSYRTSDQETQYF
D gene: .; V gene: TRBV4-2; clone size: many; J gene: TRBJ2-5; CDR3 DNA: TGTGCCAGCAGCCAAGATCCGCAGGGGACCCAGTACTTC; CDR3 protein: CASSQDPQGTQYF
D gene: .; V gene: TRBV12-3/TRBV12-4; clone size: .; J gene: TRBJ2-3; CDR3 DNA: TGTGCCAGCAGTTTCAAAGGAGTGAGCACAGATACGCAGTATTTT; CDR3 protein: CASSFKGVSTDTQYF
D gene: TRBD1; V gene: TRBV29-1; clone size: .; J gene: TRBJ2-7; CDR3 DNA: TGCAGCGTGGTATCGACAGGGGTCTACGAGCAGTACTTC; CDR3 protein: CSVVSTGVYEQYF
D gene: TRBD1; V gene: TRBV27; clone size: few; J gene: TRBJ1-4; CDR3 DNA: TGTGCCAGCAGTTGGACAGGGGGCTCTAATGAAAAACTGTTTTTT; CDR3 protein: CASSWTGGSNEKLFF
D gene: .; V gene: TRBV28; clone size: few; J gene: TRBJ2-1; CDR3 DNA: TGTGCCAGCAGTTTCGCGGAGAAATACAATGAGCAGTTCTTC; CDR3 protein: CASSFAEKYNEQFF
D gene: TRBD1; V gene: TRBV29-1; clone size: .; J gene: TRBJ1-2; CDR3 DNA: TGCAGCGCGGGACAGGGGGAAACTTATGGCTACACCTTC; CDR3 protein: CSAGQGETYGYTF